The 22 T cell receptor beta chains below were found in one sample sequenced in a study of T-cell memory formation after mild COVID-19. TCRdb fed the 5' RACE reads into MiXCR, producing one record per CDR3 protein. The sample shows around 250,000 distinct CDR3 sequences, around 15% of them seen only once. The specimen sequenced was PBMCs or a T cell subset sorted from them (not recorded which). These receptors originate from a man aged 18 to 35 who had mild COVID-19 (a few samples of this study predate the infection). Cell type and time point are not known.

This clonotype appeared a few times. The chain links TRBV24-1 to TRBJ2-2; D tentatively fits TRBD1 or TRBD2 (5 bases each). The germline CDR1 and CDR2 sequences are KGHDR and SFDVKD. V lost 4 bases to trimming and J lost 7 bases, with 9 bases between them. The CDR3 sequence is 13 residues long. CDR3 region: CATSDTGGGELFF. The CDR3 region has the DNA TGTGCCACCAGTGACACTGGGGGCGGGGAGCTGTTTTTT.

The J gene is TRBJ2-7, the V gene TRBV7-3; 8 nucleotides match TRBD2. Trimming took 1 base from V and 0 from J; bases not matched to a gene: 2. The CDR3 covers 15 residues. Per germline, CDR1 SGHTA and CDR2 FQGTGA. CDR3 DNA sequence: TGTGCCAGCAGCTTAAGGCGGGGGGTCTCCTACGAGCAGTACTTC. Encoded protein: CASSLRRGVSYEQYF. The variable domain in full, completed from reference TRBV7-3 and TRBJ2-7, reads GAGVSQTPSNKVTEKGKYVELRCDPISGHTALYWYRQSLGQGPEFLIYFQGTGAADDSGLPNDRFFAVRPEGSVSTLKIQRTERGDSAVYLCASSLRRGVSYEQYFGPGTRLTVT.

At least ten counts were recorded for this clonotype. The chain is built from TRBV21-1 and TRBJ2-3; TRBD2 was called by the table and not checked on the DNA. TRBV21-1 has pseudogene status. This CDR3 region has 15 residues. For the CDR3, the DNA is TGTGCCAGCAGCCGGGGGGCCGGGAGCACAGATACGCAGTATTTT. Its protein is CASSRGAGSTDTQYF.

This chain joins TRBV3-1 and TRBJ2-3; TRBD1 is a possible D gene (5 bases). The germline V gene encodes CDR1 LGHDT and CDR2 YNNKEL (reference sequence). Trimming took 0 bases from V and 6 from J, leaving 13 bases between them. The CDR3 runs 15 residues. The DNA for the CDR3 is TGTGCCAGCAGCCAAGATACCACAAGGGGTGATACGCAGTATTTT. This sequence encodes CASSQDTTRGDTQYF.

CDR3 nucleotide sequence: TGTGCCAGCAGCACCCTTTGGCGGACAGGGGGCAACACCGGGGAGCTGTTTTTT. It specifies CASSTLWRTGGNTGELFF. The chain recombines TRBV7-9 with TRBJ2-2; TRBD1 agrees at 11 bases. Germline loops: CDR1 SEHNR, CDR2 FQNEAQ (reference sequence). J gave up 2 bases and V 5 bases, and 10 bases lay outside the gene matches. The CDR3 is 18 amino acids.

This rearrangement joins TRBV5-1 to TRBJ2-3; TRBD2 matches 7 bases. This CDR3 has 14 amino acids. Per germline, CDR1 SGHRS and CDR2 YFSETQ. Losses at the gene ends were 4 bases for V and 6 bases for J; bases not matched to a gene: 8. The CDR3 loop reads CASSPGASGDTQYF. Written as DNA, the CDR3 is TGCGCCAGCAGCCCCGGAGCTAGCGGCGATACGCAGTATTTT.

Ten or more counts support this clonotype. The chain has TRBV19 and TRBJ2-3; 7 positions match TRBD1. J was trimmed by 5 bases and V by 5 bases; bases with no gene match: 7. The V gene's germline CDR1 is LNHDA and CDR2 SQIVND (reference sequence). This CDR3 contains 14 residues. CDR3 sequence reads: CASSPGTEIDTQYF. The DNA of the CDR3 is TGTGCCAGTAGTCCCGGGACAGAAATAGATACGCAGTATTTT.

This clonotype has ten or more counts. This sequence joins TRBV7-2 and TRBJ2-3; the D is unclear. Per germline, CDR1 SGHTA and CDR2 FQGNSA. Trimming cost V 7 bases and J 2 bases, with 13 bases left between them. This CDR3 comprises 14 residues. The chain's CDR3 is CASISSRATDTQYF. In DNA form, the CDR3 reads TGTGCCAGCATAAGTTCTCGGGCCACAGATACGCAGTATTTT.

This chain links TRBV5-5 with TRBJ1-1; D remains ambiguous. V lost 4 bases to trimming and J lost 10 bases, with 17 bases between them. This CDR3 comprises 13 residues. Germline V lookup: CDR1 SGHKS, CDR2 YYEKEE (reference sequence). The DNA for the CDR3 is TGTGCCAGCAGCGCAGGCTTCTCGAGAGGAGCTTTCTTT. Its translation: CASSAGFSRGAFF.

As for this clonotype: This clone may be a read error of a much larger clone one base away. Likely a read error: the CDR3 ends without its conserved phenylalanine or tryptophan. CDR3 region: CASSASSGANVLTV. The CDR3 DNA follows: TGTGCCAGCAGTGCGAGCTCTGGGGCCAACGTCCTGACTGTC. The chain carries TRBV2 and TRBJ2-6, with no clear D. This CDR3 region has 14 residues. The V and J ends lost 4 bases and 0 bases respectively, with 4 bases between them. Germline lookup yields CDR1 SNHLY and CDR2 FYNNEI.

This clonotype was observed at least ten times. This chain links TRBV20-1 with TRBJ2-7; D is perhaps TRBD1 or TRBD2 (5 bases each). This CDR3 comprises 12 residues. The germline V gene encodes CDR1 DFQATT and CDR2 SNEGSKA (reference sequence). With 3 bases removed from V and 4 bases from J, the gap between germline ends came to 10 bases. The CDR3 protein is CSASVREYEQYV. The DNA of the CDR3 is TGCAGTGCTAGTGTCAGGGAGTACGAGCAGTACGTC.

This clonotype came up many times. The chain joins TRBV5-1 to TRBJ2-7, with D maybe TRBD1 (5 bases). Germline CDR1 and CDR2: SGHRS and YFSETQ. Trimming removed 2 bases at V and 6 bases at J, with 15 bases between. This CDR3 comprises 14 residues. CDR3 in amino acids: CASSLRAGSAEQYF. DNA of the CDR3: TGCGCCAGCAGCTTAAGGGCAGGGTCGGCCGAGCAGTACTTC.

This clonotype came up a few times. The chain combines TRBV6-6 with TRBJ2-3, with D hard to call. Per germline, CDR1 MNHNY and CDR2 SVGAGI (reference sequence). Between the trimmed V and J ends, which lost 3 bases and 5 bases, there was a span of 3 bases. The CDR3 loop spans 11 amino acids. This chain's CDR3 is CASSYLDTQYF. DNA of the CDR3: TGTGCCAGCAGTTATTTAGATACGCAGTATTTT.

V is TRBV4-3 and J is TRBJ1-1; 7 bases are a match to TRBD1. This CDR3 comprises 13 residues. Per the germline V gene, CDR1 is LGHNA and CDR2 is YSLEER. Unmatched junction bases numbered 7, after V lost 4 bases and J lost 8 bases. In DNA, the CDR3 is TGCGCCAGCAGCCGAGGGACAGCCCAAGAAGCTTTCTTT. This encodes CASSRGTAQEAFF.

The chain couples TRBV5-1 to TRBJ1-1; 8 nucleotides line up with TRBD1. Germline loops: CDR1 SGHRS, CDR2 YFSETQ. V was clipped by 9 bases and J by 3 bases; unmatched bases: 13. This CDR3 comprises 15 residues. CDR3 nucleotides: TGCGCCACCAACAGGGGGGGCGCGTCGGACACTGAAGCTTTCTTT. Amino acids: CATNRGGASDTEAFF.

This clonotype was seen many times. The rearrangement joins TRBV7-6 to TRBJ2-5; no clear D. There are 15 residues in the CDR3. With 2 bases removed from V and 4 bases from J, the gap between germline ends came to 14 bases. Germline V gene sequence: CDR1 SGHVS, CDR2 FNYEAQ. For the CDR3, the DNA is TGTGCCAGCAGCTTAAGGCCCGGACCGGGAGAGACCCAGTACTTC. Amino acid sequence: CASSLRPGPGETQYF.

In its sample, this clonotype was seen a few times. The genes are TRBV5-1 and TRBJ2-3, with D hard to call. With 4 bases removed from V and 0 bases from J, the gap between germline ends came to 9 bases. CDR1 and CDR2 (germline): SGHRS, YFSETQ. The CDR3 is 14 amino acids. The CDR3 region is CASSPRPSTDTQYF. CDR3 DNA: TGCGCCAGCAGCCCAAGACCCAGCACAGATACGCAGTATTTT. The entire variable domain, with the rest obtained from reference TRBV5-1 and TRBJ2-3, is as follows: KAGVTQTPRYLIKTRGQQVTLSCSPISGHRSVSWYQQTPGQGLQFLFEYFSETQRNKGNFPGRFSGRQFSNSRSEMNVSTLELGDSALYLCASSPRPSTDTQYFGPGTRLTVL.

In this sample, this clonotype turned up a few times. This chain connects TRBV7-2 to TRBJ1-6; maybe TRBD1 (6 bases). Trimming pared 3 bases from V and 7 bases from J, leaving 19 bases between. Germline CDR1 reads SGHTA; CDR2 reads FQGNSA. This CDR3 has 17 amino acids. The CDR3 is CASSLGLGGGQNSPLHF. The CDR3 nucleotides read TGTGCCAGCAGCTTGGGGCTCGGAGGGGGGCAGAATTCACCCCTCCACTTT.

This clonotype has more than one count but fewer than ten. The CDR3 protein is CSVVTGFSLHEQYF. CDR3 sequence (DNA): TGCAGCGTTGTTACCGGTTTCAGCCTCCACGAGCAGTACTTC. This chain links TRBV29-1 with TRBJ2-7; D not certain. Deletions cut 4 bases from V and 5 bases from J, with 18 bases between. The CDR3 is made up of 14 amino acids. The germline V gene encodes CDR1 SQVTM and CDR2 ANQGSEA.

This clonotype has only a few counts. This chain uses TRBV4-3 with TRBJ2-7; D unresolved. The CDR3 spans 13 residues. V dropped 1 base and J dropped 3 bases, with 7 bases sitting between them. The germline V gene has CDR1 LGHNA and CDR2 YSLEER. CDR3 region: CASSQAVGYEQYV. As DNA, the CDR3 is TGCGCCAGCAGCCAAGCGGTAGGCTACGAGCAGTACGTC.

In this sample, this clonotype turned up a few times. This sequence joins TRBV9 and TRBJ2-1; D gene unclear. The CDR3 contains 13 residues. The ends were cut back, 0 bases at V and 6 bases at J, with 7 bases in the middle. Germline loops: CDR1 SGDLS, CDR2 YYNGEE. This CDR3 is CASSVGTTNEQFF. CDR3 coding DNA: TGTGCCAGCAGCGTAGGCACTACCAATGAGCAGTTCTTC.

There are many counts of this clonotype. CDR3 protein: CASSLAGGSPYEQYF. The CDR3 coding sequence is TGCGCCAGCAGCTTGGCCGGAGGATCCCCCTACGAGCAGTACTTC. The chain is built from TRBV5-1 and TRBJ2-7; a weak D match, TRBD2 (5 bases). CDR3 length: 15 residues. CDR1 and CDR2 from the germline V gene are SGHRS and YFSETQ. Deletions cut 0 bases from V and 2 bases from J, with 12 bases between.